The 23 T cell receptor beta chains below all came from one sample that was sequenced in a study of CD8+CD57+ T cells in acquired aplastic anemia. Patients chosen for sequencing had shown CD8+CD57+ cell expansion by flow cytometry. The study profiled TCR beta VDJ and CDR3 using genomic DNA as template. TCRdb itself ran the reads through MiXCR, one entry per CDR3 protein. Of just over 450,000 distinct CDR3 sequences in the sample, roughly a third are singletons; the top ten hold about 0.8%. Sequences were obtained from sorted CD4+, CD8+, or CD8+CD57+ T cells (not recorded which) from PBMCs. These receptors originate from a human donor with aplastic anemia.

J is TRBJ1-1 and V is TRBV7-3, with a weak D call TRBD1 (5 bases). Per germline, CDR1 SGHTA and CDR2 FQGTGA. The length of the CDR3 is 13 residues. Trimming removed 5 bases from V and 1 base from J, with 8 bases in between. CDR3 region: CASSDSPNTEAFF. The CDR3 nucleotides are TGTGCCAGCAGCGACAGCCCGAACACTGAAGCTTTCTTT.

This clonotype was recorded many times. The chain combines TRBV20-1 with TRBJ1-2; D perhaps matches TRBD1 (5 bases). Germline V gene lookup returns CDR1 DFQATT and CDR2 SNEGSKA (reference sequence). This CDR3 is 10 amino acids long. DNA for the CDR3: TGCACCCCAGGGTTGGTTGGCTACACCTTC. This codes for CTPGLVGYTF.

This clonotype was observed a few times. This chain links TRBV6-1 with TRBJ1-6; unclear D gene. The CDR3 length is 14 residues. Per the germline V gene, CDR1 is MNHNS and CDR2 is SASEGT. The V end was cut by 7 bases, the J end by 9 bases, with 16 bases between. Here the CDR3 DNA reads TGTGCCAGCACCCTGACGTTAAGTACTTCACCCCTCCACTTT. Residues: CASTLTLSTSPLHF.

Details on this clonotype: A much more abundant neighbour one base away suggests this may be a read error. The V and J genes are TRBV7-9 and TRBJ1-2, with D uncertain. The CDR3 covers 12 residues. Germline loops: CDR1 SEHNR, CDR2 FQNEAQ (reference sequence). CDR3 nucleotides: TGTGCCAGCAGCTTAGAGAACTATGGCAACACCTTC. Translated, it gives CASSLENYGNTF.

This clonotype has at least ten counts. V and J are TRBV20-1 and TRBJ1-2; D remains unclear. V lost 0 bases and J lost 8, with 19 bases in between. This CDR3 has 15 residues. In germline, CDR1 is DFQATT, CDR2 SNEGSKA (reference sequence). In DNA form, the CDR3 reads TGCAGTGCTAGAGATCGCGGGGTTCCGGGTGGCGGCTACACCTTC. Encoded protein: CSARDRGVPGGGYTF.

The V call is TRBV9, the J call TRBJ2-5; D may be TRBD2 (5 bases). Trimming took 1 base from V and 4 from J, leaving 23 bases between them. CDR3 size: 18 residues. CDR1 is SGDLS and CDR2 is YYNGEE in the germline V gene. The CDR3 loop is CASSVSRPREPPRETQYF. The DNA of the CDR3 is TGTGCCAGCAGCGTAAGCCGCCCGAGGGAGCCCCCCCGAGAGACCCAGTACTTC. Combining the CDR3 with reference TRBV9 and TRBJ2-5 gives the whole variable domain DSGVTQTPKHLITATGQRVTLRCSPRSGDLSVYWYQQSLDQGLQFLIQYYNGEERAKGNILERFSAQQFPDLHSELNLSSLELGDSALYFCASSVSRPREPPRETQYFGPGTRLLVL.

This clonotype was recorded many times. The chain has TRBV15 and TRBJ2-7; D not resolved. This CDR3 has 12 residues. From germline, CDR1 is LNHNV and CDR2 YYDKDF (reference sequence). The V end was cut by 3 bases, the J end by 5 bases, with 8 bases between. CDR3 bases: TGTGCCACCAGCAGGGGGTACAACGAGCAGTACTTC. Its translation is CATSRGYNEQYF.

This clonotype showed up many times. V gene TRBV7-2 combines with J gene TRBJ1-6; 7 nucleotides align to TRBD1. The CDR3 is 14 amino acids. Per germline, CDR1 SGHTA and CDR2 FQGNSA. The V segment lost 5 bases and the J segment 10 bases; nucleotides outside the gene matches: 8. CDR3 DNA sequence: TGTGCCAGCAGCAGGGGACAGTCTGGATCACCCCTCCACTTT. Translation: CASSRGQSGSPLHF.

This rearrangement joins TRBV7-8 to TRBJ2-7; D remains ambiguous. This CDR3 has 14 amino acids. V was cut by 1 base and J by 6 bases, with 13 bases left in between. Looked up from germline, CDR1 is SGHVS and CDR2 is FQNEAQ. Written as DNA, the CDR3 is TGTGCCAGCAGCTTAGGACCCTCTCTTCCCGAGCAGTACTTC. As protein: CASSLGPSLPEQYF.

In its sample, this clonotype was seen a few times. This chain links TRBV4-1 with TRBJ1-4; 7 nucleotides match TRBD1. J lost 8 bases, V lost 2 bases, and 11 bases had no gene match. The germline CDR1 and CDR2 sequences are MGHRA and YSYEKL. The CDR3 is made up of 16 amino acids. The CDR3, as DNA: TGCGCCAGCAGCCAACCTCCACAGGGGCAATCGGAAAAACTGTTTTTT. It yields the protein CASSQPPQGQSEKLFF.

V gene TRBV29-1 combines with J gene TRBJ1-2; 7 positions agree with TRBD1. The CDR3 has 13 amino acids. The ends lost 4 bases at V and 4 bases at J; junction bases unmatched: 6. Per germline, CDR1 SQVTM and CDR2 ANQGSEA. The CDR3 DNA follows: TGCAGCGTTGGGGAGGGACAGAGCTATGGCTACACCTTC. It specifies CSVGEGQSYGYTF.

The chain carries TRBV11-1 and TRBJ1-1; 10 bases agree with TRBD1. Germline trimming cut 2 bases from V and 1 base from J; bases unmatched to any gene: 7. The CDR3 sequence is 17 residues long. CDR1 and CDR2 (germline): SGHAT, FQDESV (reference sequence). CDR3: CASSLWGTGVTNTEAFF. The CDR3 DNA reads as TGTGCCAGCAGCTTATGGGGGACAGGGGTCACGAACACTGAAGCTTTCTTT.

The V call is TRBV6-5, the J call TRBJ1-1; D gene ambiguous. Trimming stripped 2 bases from V and 7 bases from J, with 11 bases between. Germline lookup yields CDR1 MNHEY and CDR2 SVGAGI. CDR3 length equals 13 residues. In nucleotides, the CDR3 is TGTGCCAGCAGTTACCCCAAGATGATTGAAGCTTTCTTT. This gives the protein CASSYPKMIEAFF.

There are a few counts of this clonotype. This sequence joins TRBV10-3 and TRBJ1-1; 9 bases match TRBD1. The CDR3 totals 12 residues. V lost 5 bases and J lost 10; bases outside the gene matches: 5. The germline CDR1 and CDR2 sequences are ENHRY and SYGVKD. CDR3 bases: TGTGCCATCAGTAGGGACAGGGCACCAGCTTTCTTT. This gives the protein CAISRDRAPAFF.

The chain is built from TRBV5-1 and TRBJ1-1, with a weak D call TRBD1 (6 bases). Germline CDR1 is SGHRS and CDR2 is YFSETQ. This CDR3 comprises 14 residues. Trimming removed 5 bases at V and 5 bases at J, with 16 bases between. CDR3 loop: CASRAGGRGTEAFF. The CDR3 nucleotides are TGCGCCAGCAGGGCTGGGGGGCGGGGAACTGAAGCTTTCTTT.

V gene TRBV28 combines with J gene TRBJ1-1; a possible D gene is TRBD1 (5 bases). The ends were cut back, 7 bases at V and 3 bases at J, with 21 bases in the middle. This CDR3 comprises 16 residues. Germline V gene sequence: CDR1 MDHEN, CDR2 SYDVKM. For the CDR3, the DNA is TGTGCCAGCACTACACCGGACTCCAGGGCGGACACTGAAGCTTTCTTT. Protein product: CASTTPDSRADTEAFF.

V usage is TRBV20-1 and J usage is TRBJ2-7; TRBD1 matches 10 bases. Germline V gives CDR1 DFQATT, CDR2 SNEGSKA (reference sequence). The trim removed 3 bases at V and 2 bases at J, leaving 16 bases unmatched. The CDR3 loop spans 18 amino acids. The DNA for the CDR3 is TGCAGTGCTAGCCCTGGGGGGGACAGGGGTATTGGGACCTACGAGCAGTACTTC. The encoded protein is CSASPGGDRGIGTYEQYF.

This clonotype was picked up many times. The genes are TRBV6-6 and TRBJ1-5; no reliable D call. In germline, CDR1 is MNHNY, CDR2 SVGAGI (reference sequence). The CDR3 spans 15 residues. The V end lost 2 bases, the J end lost 0 bases, and 8 bases lay between the germline ends. The CDR3 region has the DNA TGTGCCAGCAGTTACACCAGAGGTAGCAATCAGCCCCAGCATTTT. This codes for CASSYTRGSNQPQHF.

This clonotype was observed at least ten times. This chain uses TRBV10-3 with TRBJ1-6; the D gene is possibly TRBD1 (5 bases). Germline CDR1 is ENHRY and CDR2 is SYGVKD. The CDR3 covers 13 residues. V was shortened by 4 bases and J by 10 bases, with 11 bases between the two germline ends. The CDR3 is CAISGTQDSPLHF. The CDR3 nucleotides read TGTGCCATCAGTGGGACACAGGACTCACCCCTCCACTTT.

V usage is TRBV29-1 and J usage is TRBJ2-7; maybe TRBD1 (6 bases). CDR1 and CDR2 from the germline V gene are SQVTM and ANQGSEA. The CDR3 contains 11 residues. Trimming took off 6 bases at V and 5 bases at J, with 11 bases between the two ends. CDR3 loop: CSVSAGDEQYF. For the CDR3, the DNA is TGCAGCGTAAGTGCAGGGGACGAGCAGTACTTC.

V and J are TRBV29-1 and TRBJ1-3; a weak D match, TRBD1 (5 bases). The germline V gene encodes CDR1 SQVTM and CDR2 ANQGSEA. V lost 4 bases and J 0 bases, leaving 10 bases between the germline ends. The CDR3 loop spans 14 amino acids. The chain's CDR3 is CSVGGVTSGNTIYF. DNA of the CDR3: TGCAGCGTTGGGGGGGTCACCTCTGGAAACACCATATATTTT.

This clonotype was seen just once. The DNA for the CDR3 is TGTGCCAGCAGTTTCGGCAGGGGGCCGATCGAGCAGTACTTC. Its protein product is CASSFGRGPIEQYF. The V gene is TRBV28, the J gene TRBJ2-7, with 8 nucleotides matching TRBD1. Germline CDR1 and CDR2: MDHEN and SYDVKM. The CDR3 loop spans 14 amino acids. V dropped 3 bases and J dropped 6; count of bases not matched to a gene: 7.

This clonotype was observed at least ten times. This chain connects TRBV2 to TRBJ2-3; TRBD2 is a possible D gene (6 bases). Trimming left V 8 bases short and J 2 bases short, with 17 bases between. Germline values: CDR1 SNHLY, CDR2 FYNNEI. The CDR3 length is 15 residues. CDR3 nucleotide sequence: TGTGCCAGCGTACCAGTAGGACTAACCACAGATACGCAGTATTTT. Translating it yields CASVPVGLTTDTQYF.